The clone carrying this T cell receptor beta chain turned up a few times. Its antigen is undetermined. The germline gives CDR1 SQVTM, CDR2 ANQGSEA. Trimming stripped 6 bases from V and 9 bases from J, with 15 bases between. This CDR3 has 13 residues. The source of the sample is a study of blood T cells in healthy people across ages. The study, taken as a whole, reports: Across the age range, TCR beta diversity per million T cells fell in a roughly linear way.

The use of a sample-barcoded 5' primer and a J-beta primer mix characterized a second PCR of about 7 to 12 cycles. MiXCR, applied by TCRdb to the 5' RACE reads, yields one record per CDR3 protein. Found here are under 1,100,000 distinct CDR3 sequences, under 30% of them singletons; the top ten hold approximately 0.7%. This sample also appeared in a second study, on T cells of mothers and their children.

The TCR comes from a girl under 10 years old in good health. The chain has TRBV29-1 and TRBJ1-6; a possible D gene is TRBD1 (6 bases). Sequencing input: blood. As DNA, the CDR3 is TGCAGCGTGGCTACAGGGTCGGGTTCACCCCTCCACTTT. It translates to CSVATGSGSPLHF.